The rows below give T cell receptor beta chains drawn from one sample of a study of CD8 T cells in ankylosing spondylitis. TCRdb re-called the 5' RACE reads through MiXCR, storing one row per CDR3 protein. The sample carries 700,000 to 1,000,000 distinct CDR3 sequences, about 12% recorded once. What was sequenced was blood, either unsorted or a sorted T cell fraction (not recorded which). The receptor set was obtained from a male donor with ankylosing spondylitis. Each CDR3 is given with its conserved first and last residue. Fields, in order: J gene, V gene, D gene, clone size, CDR3 protein, CDR3 DNA. A D gene is named only where the DNA matches it firmly. Not every row has a clone size; where given, it reads once, few, many or a size class.

>TRBJ2-3|TRBV12-3/TRBV12-4|NA|NA
CASTRTVASTDTQFF
TGTGCCAGCACCCGGACTGTAGCTAGCACAGATACGCAGTTTTTT
>TRBJ2-7|TRBV7-2|TRBD1|few
CASSSRAGGTYEQYF
TGTGCCAGCAGCTCACGGGCAGGGGGCACCTACGAGCAGTACTTC
>TRBJ2-3|TRBV7-2|TRBD2|few
CASSLIPSGGEGSGYF
TGTGCCAGCAGCTTAATCCCTAGCGGGGGGGAAGGAAGTGGGTATTTT
>TRBJ2-7|TRBV10-3|TRBD2|many
CAISDREGSEQYF
TGTGCCATCAGTGACCGGGAGGGCTCCGAGCAGTACTTC
>TRBJ2-2|TRBV5-6|TRBD2|few
CASSRVLLAGNTGELFF
TGTGCCAGCAGCCGTGTATTACTAGCGGGGAACACCGGGGAGCTGTTTTTT
>TRBJ1-4|TRBV4-3|TRBD1|NA
CASSQGNRGGEKLFF
TGCGCCAGCAGCCAAGGGAACAGGGGTGGGGAAAAACTGTTTTTT
>TRBJ1-2|TRBV12-2|NA|few
CASRLPGFVYYGYTF
TGTGCAAGTCGCTTGCCGGGGTTTGTCTACTATGGCTACACCTTC
>TRBJ1-6|TRBV4-3|NA|NA
CASSERVLSYNSPLHF
TGCGCCAGCAGCGAGAGAGTCCTCTCCTATAATTCACCCCTCCACTTT
>TRBJ1-5|TRBV6-2/TRBV6-3|NA|few
CASSYLSHRDQPQHF
TGTGCCAGCAGTTACCTGTCTCACAGGGACCAGCCCCAGCATTTT
>TRBJ1-5|TRBV2|NA|NA
CATTTDSNQPQHF
TGTGCCACGACCACGGATAGCAATCAGCCCCAGCATTTT
>TRBJ2-7|TRBV29-1|NA|few
CSVEERQSYEQYF
TGCAGCGTTGAAGAGAGGCAATCCTACGAGCAGTACTTC
>TRBJ1-5|TRBV28|NA|few
CASTSPPGQGDQPQHF
TGTGCCAGCACCTCCCCCCCTGGGCAGGGAGATCAGCCCCAGCATTTT
>TRBJ2-5|TRBV6-2/TRBV6-3|NA|NA
CASQESWEGVETQYF
TGTGCCAGCCAAGAATCGTGGGAAGGAGTGGAGACCCAGTACTTC
>TRBJ2-7|TRBV27|TRBD2|NA
CASSLSSTSGSPYEQYF
TGTGCCAGCAGTTTATCAAGCACTAGCGGGAGCCCCTACGAGCAGTACTTC
>TRBJ1-2|TRBV6-1|NA|few
CASRPYGNYGYTF
TGTGCCAGCAGGCCTTACGGCAACTATGGCTACACCTTC
>TRBJ1-4|TRBV20-1|NA|NA
CSATPGSGYEKLFF
TGCAGTGCTACACCGGGTTCGGGGTATGAAAAACTGTTTTTT
>TRBJ2-3|TRBV12-3/TRBV12-4|NA|NA
CASSLFVGGGSDTQYF
TGTGCCAGCAGTTTATTCGTTGGAGGGGGCTCAGATACGCAGTATTTT
>TRBJ1-4|TRBV29-1|NA|few
CSVELDSNEKLFF
TGCAGCGTTGAACTGGACAGTAATGAAAAACTGTTTTTT
>TRBJ2-5|TRBV7-9|NA|few
CASSLAGLPTETQYF
TGTGCCAGCAGCTTAGCCGGGCTGCCGACGGAGACCCAGTACTTC
>TRBJ2-3|TRBV5-1|NA|NA
CASSLPQGIGTDTQYF
TGCGCCAGCAGCTTACCCCAGGGAATTGGGACAGATACGCAGTATTTT
>TRBJ2-2|TRBV20-1|NA|few
CSASPPGTGELFF
TGCAGTGCTAGCCCTCCGGGCACCGGGGAGCTGTTTTTT
>TRBJ2-4|TRBV29-1|NA|many
CSVESQRDIQYF
TGCAGCGTTGAATCCCAGAGGGACATTCAGTACTTC
>TRBJ2-5|TRBV7-2|TRBD2|few
CASSLRTSGVRKYF
TGTGCCAGCAGCTTAAGGACTAGCGGGGTTAGGAAGTACTTC
>TRBJ2-1|TRBV9|TRBD2|NA
CASSVEALAGEYNEQFF
TGTGCCAGCAGCGTAGAAGCTCTAGCGGGGGAGTACAATGAGCAGTTCTTC
>TRBJ2-2|TRBV6-5|NA|many
CASSYLGYTGELFF
TGTGCCAGCAGTTACTTGGGGTACACCGGGGAGCTGTTTTTT
>TRBJ1-5|TRBV20-1|NA|many
CSARDPISNQPQHF
TGCAGTGCTAGAGATCCGATTAGCAATCAGCCCCAGCATTTT
>TRBJ1-1|TRBV7-9|TRBD1|NA
CASSSRTGWTEAFF
TGTGCCAGCAGCTCTCGGACAGGGTGGACTGAAGCTTTCTTT
>TRBJ2-5|TRBV20-1|NA|NA
CSARQVRGETQYF
TGCAGTGCTAGACAAGTCCGGGGAGAGACCCAGTACTTC
>TRBJ2-2|TRBV28|NA|NA
CASTPRPGSTGELFF
TGTGCCAGCACCCCGAGGCCAGGGTCCACCGGGGAGCTGTTTTTT
>TRBJ2-6|TRBV20-1|NA|NA
CSARRPSGANVLTF
TGCAGTGCTAGGAGACCCTCTGGGGCCAACGTCCTGACTTTC
>TRBJ2-1|TRBV11-2|NA|NA
CASSLSPGRSSYNEQFF
TGTGCCAGCAGCTTGTCCCCTGGGAGGAGCTCCTACAATGAGCAGTTCTTC
>TRBJ2-7|TRBV20-1|TRBD1|few
CSAGRGLGHEQYF
TGCAGTGCTGGTAGGGGGCTGGGGCACGAGCAGTACTTC
>TRBJ2-2|TRBV20-1|NA|few
CSARRANTGELFF
TGCAGTGCTAGAAGGGCGAACACCGGGGAGCTGTTTTTT
>TRBJ2-1|TRBV27|NA|NA
CASSSGLVTRNEQFF
TGTGCCAGCAGTTCGGGGCTAGTTACGCGCAATGAGCAGTTCTTC
>TRBJ2-1|TRBV4-2|NA|few
CASSQERGRNSYNEQFF
TGTGCCAGCAGCCAAGAAAGGGGAAGGAATTCCTACAATGAGCAGTTCTTC
>TRBJ1-2|TRBV6-5|NA|many
CASSYSLRANYGYTF
TGTGCCAGCAGTTACTCTCTCAGGGCGAACTATGGCTACACCTTC
>TRBJ2-2|TRBV7-3|TRBD1|many
CASSPRQGALLAGELFF
TGTGCCAGCAGCCCCAGACAGGGGGCTTTGTTAGCCGGGGAGCTGTTTTTT
>TRBJ1-2|TRBV20-1|NA|few
CSATPGHLYYGYTF
TGCAGTGCTACTCCGGGACATTTGTACTATGGCTACACCTTC
>TRBJ1-4|TRBV20-1|NA|many
CSARQGREKLFF
TGCAGTGCTAGGCAGGGAAGGGAAAAACTGTTTTTT
>TRBJ2-2|TRBV18|NA|NA
CASSPLANTGELFF
TGTGCCAGCTCACCTCTAGCGAACACCGGGGAGCTGTTTTTT
>TRBJ2-3|TRBV5-1|NA|NA
CASSFISDSLSTDTQYF
TGCGCCAGCAGTTTCATTAGCGACAGTTTATCCACAGATACGCAGTATTTT
>TRBJ2-1|TRBV6-5|TRBD2|many
CASSYGTSGRREQFF
TGTGCCAGCAGTTACGGGACTAGCGGGAGACGTGAGCAGTTCTTC
>TRBJ2-7|TRBV15|NA|few
CATSRDRSEQYF
TGTGCCACCAGCAGAGATCGAAGCGAGCAGTACTTC
>TRBJ2-1|TRBV5-6|NA|few
CASSPIQLLTNEQFF
TGTGCCAGCAGCCCGATACAGCTACTTACCAATGAGCAGTTCTTC
>TRBJ2-5|TRBV29-1|NA|many
CSVEAKRETQYF
TGCAGCGTTGAAGCGAAAAGGGAGACCCAGTACTTC
>TRBJ2-5|TRBV10-3|TRBD1|NA
CASGTGGEETQYF
TGTGCCAGTGGGACAGGGGGCGAGGAGACCCAGTACTTC
>TRBJ2-3|TRBV10-3|NA|NA
CAISESGRGTFTDTQYF
TGTGCCATCAGTGAGTCTGGGCGGGGGACATTCACAGATACGCAGTATTTT
>TRBJ2-7|TRBV20-1|TRBD1|few
CSASPPAGGSYEQYF
TGCAGTGCTAGTCCCCCGGCAGGGGGCTCCTACGAGCAGTACTTC
>TRBJ1-5|TRBV5-6|TRBD1|NA
CASSMWGTGVSGNQPQHF
TGTGCCAGCAGCATGTGGGGGACAGGGGTATCCGGCAATCAGCCCCAGCATTTT
>TRBJ2-1|TRBV7-9|TRBD1|few
CASIRDRGRNEQFF
TGTGCCAGCATCCGGGACAGGGGGCGCAATGAGCAGTTCTTC
>TRBJ2-1|TRBV5-1|TRBD2|few
CASSPLAGGPNEQFF
TGCGCCAGCAGCCCTCTAGCGGGAGGGCCAAATGAGCAGTTCTTC
>TRBJ2-1|TRBV4-2|TRBD1|NA
CASSHAGTGVANEQFF
TGTGCCAGCAGCCACGCCGGGACAGGGGTGGCCAATGAGCAGTTCTTC
>TRBJ2-7|TRBV5-1|TRBD1|many
CASSVDPGQGYYEQYF
TGCGCCAGCAGCGTTGACCCGGGACAGGGTTACTACGAGCAGTACTTC
>TRBJ2-1|TRBV10-3|TRBD1|many
CAISPYLSGQGPYNEQFF
TGTGCCATCAGCCCTTATCTTTCGGGACAGGGTCCCTACAATGAGCAGTTCTTC
>TRBJ2-3|TRBV5-1|NA|NA
CASSFPAIEQYF
TGCGCCAGCAGCTTTCCAGCGATAGAGCAGTATTTT